This T cell receptor (beta chain) was captured in a study of CD8 T cells in Susac syndrome. Study-level points and caveats: In Susac syndrome, the CD4+ T cell repertoires did not show clonal expansion.

RNA, at about 0.45 to 1 ug, was reverse transcribed with random hexamers. TCR beta CDR3 was amplified by immunoSEQ multiplex PCR. This amplification extended across 54 Vbeta and 13 Jbeta segments. TCRdb ran MiXCR on the immunoSEQ multiplex PCR reads and lists one entry per CDR3 protein. The repertoire has 160,000 or so distinct CDR3 sequences, about 95% of them found once; the top ten carry roughly 0.15%. There are 18 residues in the CDR3. Trimming cost V 0 bases and J 1 base; bases outside gene matches: 10. Germline assignment: CDR1 SGHRS and CDR2 YFSETQ. Points on this clonotype: Antigen: not known.

Sequencing was performed on CD4+ T cells from PBMCs. The chain couples TRBV5-1 to TRBJ2-1, with 7 bases matching TRBD2. The source of this sequence is a human donor with Susac syndrome. CDR3 in amino acids: CASSLVVGGSGSYNEQFF. The CDR3 nucleotides read TGCGCCAGCAGCTTGGTCGTTGGTGGTAGCGGGTCCTACAATGAGCAGTTCTTC.